This T cell receptor (beta chain) is drawn from a study of OX40 agonist ivuxolimab in advanced cancers. Germline loops: CDR1 MDHEN, CDR2 SYDVKM. The CDR3 is 16 residues long. Trimming cost V 2 bases and J 2 bases, with 13 bases left between them. Method: immunoSEQ multiplex PCR; TCRdb's copy keeps in-frame clones and lacks some. The sample contains roughly 56,000 clones, more than 75% of which appear only once. The material sequenced was CD4+ or CD8+ T cells sorted from blood, taken in a trial of the OX40 agonist ivuxolimab. The receptor's source is an adult with an advanced solid tumor such as melanoma, head and neck, liver or kidney cancer. This chain uses TRBV28 with TRBJ2-1; the D gene is possibly TRBD2 (7 bases). CDR3 loop: CASSLGGAATYNEQFF. CDR3 coding DNA: TGTGCCAGCAGTTTAGGGGGGGCCGCAACCTACAATGAGCAGTTCTTC.